This T cell receptor (beta chain) was sequenced during a study of T cell clusters in autoimmune cytopenias. Worth noting for this clonotype: The antigen is unknown.

Multiplex touch-down PCR amplified TRB using TRB-A and TRB-B pools in one tube. Following a re-call of the multiplex PCR reads, TCRdb has one entry per CDR3 protein and lacks DNA. Here the sample table reports about 12,000 distinct CDR3 sequences. Each sample's input was about 270 ng genomic DNA, 38,000 or so genome equivalents. The germline gives CDR1 MNHEY, CDR2 SVGAGI. This CDR3 contains 14 residues. Study-wide findings and caveats: No cluster-lack signature appeared between secondary cytopenia and chronic lymphocytic leukemia patients, apparently due to lymphoma masking. No experiment has yet validated the function of the T cell clusters defined in silico.

The sequencing sample was made of peripheral blood. The source is a human donor with an autoimmune cytopenia or autoimmune hepatitis (not recorded which). This chain links TRBV6-5 with TRBJ2-5; the D call from TCRdb, TRBD2, cannot be confirmed without DNA. This CDR3 reads CASSYSVGRETQYF.